This TCR beta chain derives from a study of cytomegalovirus exposure and HLA in healthy donors. Trimming removed 5 bases from V and 3 bases from J; junction bases left unmatched: 8. CDR1 and CDR2 from the germline V gene are MNHEY and SMNVEV (reference sequence). The CDR3 totals 15 residues. Clones were sequenced by immunoSEQ multiplex PCR, and TCRdb holds only the in-frame ones, with some missing. The sample has roughly 130,000 clones; 89% are singletons. The sequenced material came from PBMCs. The chain has TRBV27 and TRBJ1-1; 8 positions agree with TRBD1. The receptor was isolated from a woman aged 18-29 years in good health and CMV-seropositive. The CDR3 sequence is CASSITGGVYTEAFF. CDR3 bases: TGTGCCAGCAGTATTACAGGGGGAGTGTACACTGAAGCTTTCTTT.